The next 3 T cell receptor beta chains were all read from a single sample in a study of blood T cell repertoires in COVID-19. Using immunoSEQ multiplex PCR, the repertoire was profiled, and TCRdb retains in-frame clones only, with some absent. The sample carries roughly 200,000 clones, about 83% recorded once. Sequencing was performed on peripheral blood. These receptors were taken from an older person with COVID-19, enrolled during active disease.

The rearrangement uses TRBV4-3 and TRBJ1-6; 7 bases agree with TRBD1. The CDR3 spans 15 residues. V shed 3 bases and J 10 bases; nucleotides not matched to a gene: 9. Germline CDR1 LGHNA, CDR2 YSLEER. The CDR3 here is CASSQVRQGDSPLHF. The CDR3 region has the DNA TGCGCCAGCAGCCAGGTTCGACAGGGTGACTCACCCCTCCACTTT.

The chain carries TRBV5-1 and TRBJ2-5; a possible D gene is TRBD2 (7 bases). CDR1 is SGHRS and CDR2 is YFSETQ in the germline V gene. With 4 bases removed from V and 5 bases from J, the gap between germline ends came to 15 bases. The CDR3 has 14 residues. The CDR3, as DNA: TGCGCCAGCAGCGCGATGGGGGGGCTTGAGACCCAGTACTTC. Its protein is CASSAMGGLETQYF.

CDR3 in amino acids: CATSNYGYTF. The CDR3 nucleotides read TGTGCCACATCCAACTATGGCTACACCTTC. The V call is TRBV19, the J call TRBJ1-2; D remains unclear. This CDR3 region has 10 residues. The V and J ends lost 10 bases and 2 bases respectively, with 5 bases between them. Germline V CDR1 and CDR2: LNHDA, SQIVND (reference sequence).